This entry is about one T cell receptor (beta chain). TCRdb's copy holds only in-frame clones and misses some; the assay was immunoSEQ multiplex PCR. The sample yields 1,500,000 or so clones, around 95% seen once. This sample is drawn from a study of shared clonotypes between healthy human individuals. Only Caucasian adults living in Nashville, Tennessee served as donors. The material sequenced was naive CD4+ T cells sorted from blood. Indicated subset: CD45RA+ positively selected. This receptor was obtained from a man aged 25-40 years in good health.

The CDR3 DNA reads TGTGCCAGTAGATGGGGGTCAGGCACTGAAGCTTTCTTT. As protein: CASRWGSGTEAFF. V and J are TRBV19 and TRBJ1-1, with TRBD1 as a possible D gene (5 bases). Germline V gives CDR1 LNHDA, CDR2 SQIVND (reference sequence). This CDR3 has 13 residues. With 6 bases removed from V and 4 bases from J, the gap between germline ends came to 12 bases.